The clone carrying this T cell receptor (beta chain) has more than one count but fewer than ten. Its antigen is unidentified. The data were obtained in a study of T cells in Graves' hyperthyroidism and ophthalmopathy. Trimming cost V 1 base and J 5 bases; bases outside gene matches: 7. CDR1 SQVTM and CDR2 ANQGSEA come from the germline V gene. The CDR3 extends over 15 amino acids. TCR beta CDR3 sequences were amplified from RNA transcripts. During a first-round RT-PCR of the TCR CDR3, the HTBI primer set was used. In TCRdb, the multiplex PCR reads were re-called with MiXCR into one record per CDR3 protein. The sample shows about 300,000 distinct CDR3 sequences, roughly 18% of them seen only once. Study observations and caveats: Model predictions of ophthalmopathy came a median approximately seven months before onset.

Input material: blood. The rearrangement uses TRBV29-1 and TRBJ2-3; 9 bases line up with TRBD2. The sequence was obtained from a man aged 50 to 60 with Graves' ophthalmopathy. The CDR3 nucleotides read TGCAGCGTTGAAGTAGCGGGAGTTATAGGAGATACGCAGTATTTT. It specifies CSVEVAGVIGDTQYF.